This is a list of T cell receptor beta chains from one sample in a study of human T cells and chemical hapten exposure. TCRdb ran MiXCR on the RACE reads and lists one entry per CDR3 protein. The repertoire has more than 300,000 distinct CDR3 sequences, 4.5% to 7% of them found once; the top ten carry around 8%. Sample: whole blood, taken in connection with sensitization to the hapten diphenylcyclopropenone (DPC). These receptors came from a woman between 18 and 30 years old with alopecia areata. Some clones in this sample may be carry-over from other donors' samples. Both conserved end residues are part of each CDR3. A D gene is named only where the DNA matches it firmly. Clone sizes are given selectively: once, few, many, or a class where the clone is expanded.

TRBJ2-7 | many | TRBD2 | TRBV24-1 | TGTGCCACCTCCGGGACTAGCGAATTAGTCTACGAGCAGTACTTC | CATSGTSELVYEQYF
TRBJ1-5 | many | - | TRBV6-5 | TGTGCCAGCAGTAGGGGAAGCAATCAGCCCCAGCATTTT | CASSRGSNQPQHF
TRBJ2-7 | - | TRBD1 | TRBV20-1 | TGCAGTGCTAGAGACCGGACAGGGGGGGACGAGCAGTACTTC | CSARDRTGGDEQYF
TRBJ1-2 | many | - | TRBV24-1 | TGTGCCACCAGTGATCTAAACAGCTATGGCTACACCTTC | CATSDLNSYGYTF
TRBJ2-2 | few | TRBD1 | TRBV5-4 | TGTGCCAGCAGCTTGGGACAGGGAAAGGCCGGGGAGCTGTTTTTT | CASSLGQGKAGELFF
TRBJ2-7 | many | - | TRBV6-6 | TGTGCCAGCAGTTTTCTCCGAGGGTACGAGCAGTACTTC | CASSFLRGYEQYF
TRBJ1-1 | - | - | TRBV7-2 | TGTGCCAGCAGCTTAGTCGGCAGGAGTTACCAATTTAACACTGAAGCTTTCTTT | CASSLVGRSYQFNTEAFF
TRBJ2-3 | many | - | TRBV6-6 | TGTGCCAGCAGCGGGGCGACGGGCGATACGCAGTATTTT | CASSGATGDTQYF
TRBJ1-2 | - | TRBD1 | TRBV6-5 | TGTGCCAGCAGTCGGACAGGGTCCTCAATTCTTTATGGCTACACCTTC | CASSRTGSSILYGYTF
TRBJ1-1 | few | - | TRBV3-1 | TGTGCCAGCAGCTTCATAAAGGCGGGGGGCGATGGAGCTTTCTTT | CASSFIKAGGDGAFF
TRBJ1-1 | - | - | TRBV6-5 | TGTGCCAGCAGTGACCAAACCTCCACCGCCCTGGGAGGAGGGGGTTTCTTT | CASSDQTSTALGGGGFF
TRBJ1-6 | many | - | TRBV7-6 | TGTGCCAGCAGCTTAGTCCCGGTTATCGGACCCCTCCACTTT | CASSLVPVIGPLHF
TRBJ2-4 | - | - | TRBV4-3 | TGCGCCAGCAGCCAAGCTTTCCCAAAAAACATTCAGTACTTC | CASSQAFPKNIQYF
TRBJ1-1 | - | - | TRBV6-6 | TGTGCCAGCAGCTCAGGGGAGGAAACTGAAGCTTTCTTT | CASSSGEETEAFF
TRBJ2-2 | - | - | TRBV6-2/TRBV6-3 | TGTGCCAGCAGTTACGGTGGGTTGAAGGTCACCGGGGAGCTGTTTTTT | CASSYGGLKVTGELFF
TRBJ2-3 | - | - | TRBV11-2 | TGTGCCAGCAGCTCCCCCCGGGGGCCGGGGGATACGCAGTATTTT | CASSSPRGPGDTQYF
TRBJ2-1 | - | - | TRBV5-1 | TGCGCCAGCAGTTCGGAGGGGCCCTACAATGAGCAGTTCTTC | CASSSEGPYNEQFF
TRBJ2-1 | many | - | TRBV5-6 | TGTGCCAGCAGCTTGGCCGCACCTCAAGCTGGTGAGCAGTTCTTC | CASSLAAPQAGEQFF
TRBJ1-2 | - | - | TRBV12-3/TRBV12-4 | TGTGCCAGCAGCCCAACAGGGTCCTATGGCTACACCTTC | CASSPTGSYGYTF
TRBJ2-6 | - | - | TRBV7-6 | TGTGCCAGCAGCTTAGGCGATTTCGACTCTGGGGCCAACGTCCTGACTTTC | CASSLGDFDSGANVLTF
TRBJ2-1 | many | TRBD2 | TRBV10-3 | TGTGCCATCAGTGAGTCGTTAGCGGGGGGGAATGAGCAGTTCTTC | CAISESLAGGNEQFF
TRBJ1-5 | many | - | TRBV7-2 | TGTGCCAGCAGCTTAAATTCAGGCAATCAGCCCCAGCATTTT | CASSLNSGNQPQHF
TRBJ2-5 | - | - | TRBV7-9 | TGTGCCAGCAGCCCTCGACAGACCAGCACGGAGACCCAGTACTTC | CASSPRQTSTETQYF
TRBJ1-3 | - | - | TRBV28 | TGTGCCAGCAGCTCTCATCGGGGGGCTGGAAACACCATATATTTT | CASSSHRGAGNTIYF
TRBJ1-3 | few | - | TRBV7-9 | TGTGCCAGCAGTTCATCTGGGCAGAGCTCTGGAAACACCATATATTTT | CASSSSGQSSGNTIYF
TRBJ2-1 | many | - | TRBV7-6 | TGTGCCAGCAGCTTATACCCCTCACGCAGGGAGCAGTTCTTC | CASSLYPSRREQFF
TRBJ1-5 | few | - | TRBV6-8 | TGTGCCACCCCAGGACGGGTACTCTGCAATCAGCCCCAGCATTTT | CATPGRVLCNQPQHF
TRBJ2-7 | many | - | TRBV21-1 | TGTGCCAGCAGCCCGAACCGGGGTGGGAAAGAGCAGTACTTC | CASSPNRGGKEQYF
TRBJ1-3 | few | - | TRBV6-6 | TGTGCCAGCAGTTACGGGGGGGCGGTCGCCGGAAACACCATATATTTT | CASSYGGAVAGNTIYF